This TCR beta chain is drawn from a study of T cells in Graves' hyperthyroidism and ophthalmopathy. The study, taken as a whole, reports: Most clonotypes expanded in thyroid above 0.001 were likewise present in blood. A model built on 13 V-J features separated ophthalmopathy from stable hyperthyroidism.

The blood was taken when hyperthyroidism was first diagnosed, before any ophthalmopathy symptoms showed up. Extraction of PBMCs used roughly 9.6 ml of fresh peripheral blood. Many counts were recorded for this clonotype. The antigen remains unidentified. CDR1 is SGHDN, CDR2 FVKESK, per germline. V was clipped by 4 bases and J by 4 bases, with 13 bases between them. There are 14 residues in the CDR3. Amplification yielded TCR beta CDR3 regions, with RNA transcripts as the source. The TCR CDR3 first-round RT-PCR relied on the HTBI primer set. TCRdb redid the calling of the multiplex PCR reads with MiXCR, one entry per CDR3 protein. The sample includes 600,000 to 850,000 distinct CDR3 sequences, over 15% seen only once; the top ten take approximately 15%.

The TCR was taken from a woman aged 45-65 years with Graves' hyperthyroidism that later progressed to Graves' ophthalmopathy. The rearrangement joins TRBV14 to TRBJ1-1; D perhaps matches TRBD1 (5 bases). The specimen was blood. CDR3 bases: TGTGCCAGCAGCCGGCTAGGGGTGATCACTGAAGCTTTCTTT. It encodes CASSRLGVITEAFF.